This TCR beta chain comes out of a study of CD8 T cells in ankylosing spondylitis. With 0 bases removed from V and 9 bases from J, the gap between germline ends came to 9 bases. CDR3 length: 13 amino acids. Via MiXCR, TCRdb re-called the 5' RACE reads, giving one row per CDR3 protein. The table records 150,000 or so distinct CDR3 sequences, around 10% of them present only once. Sequences were obtained from blood, either unsorted or a sorted T cell fraction (not recorded which). The gene calls are TRBV12-3 or TRBV12-4 and TRBJ2-1, with D hard to call. The sequence was obtained from a male donor with ankylosing spondylitis or in good health (not recorded which). This CDR3 is CASSLAQQFEQFF. The CDR3 nucleotides read TGTGCCAGCAGTTTAGCTCAACAATTTGAGCAGTTCTTC.